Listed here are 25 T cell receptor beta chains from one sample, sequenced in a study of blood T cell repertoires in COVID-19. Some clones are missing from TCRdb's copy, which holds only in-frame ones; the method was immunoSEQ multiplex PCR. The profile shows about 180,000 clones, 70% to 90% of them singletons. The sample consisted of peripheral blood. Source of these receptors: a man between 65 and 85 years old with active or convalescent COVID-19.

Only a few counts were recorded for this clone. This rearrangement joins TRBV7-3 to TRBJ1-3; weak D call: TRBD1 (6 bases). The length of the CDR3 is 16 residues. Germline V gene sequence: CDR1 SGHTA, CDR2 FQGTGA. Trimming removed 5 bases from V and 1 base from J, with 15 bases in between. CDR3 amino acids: CASSASRTASGNTIYF. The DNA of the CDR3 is TGTGCCAGCAGCGCATCACGGACAGCTTCTGGAAACACCATATATTTT.

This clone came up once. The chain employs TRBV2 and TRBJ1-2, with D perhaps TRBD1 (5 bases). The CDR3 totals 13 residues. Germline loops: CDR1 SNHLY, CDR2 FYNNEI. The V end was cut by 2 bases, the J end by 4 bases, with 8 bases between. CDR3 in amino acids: CASSEQGSYGYTF. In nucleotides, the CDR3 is TGTGCCAGCAGTGAACAGGGAAGCTATGGCTACACCTTC.

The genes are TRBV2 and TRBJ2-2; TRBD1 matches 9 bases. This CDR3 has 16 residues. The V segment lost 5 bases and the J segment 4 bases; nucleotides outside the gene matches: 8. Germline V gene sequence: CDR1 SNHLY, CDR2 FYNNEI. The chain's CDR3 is CASSLTTGGSTGELFF. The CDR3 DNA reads TGTGCCAGCAGTCTAACGACAGGGGGTAGCACCGGGGAGCTGTTTTTT.

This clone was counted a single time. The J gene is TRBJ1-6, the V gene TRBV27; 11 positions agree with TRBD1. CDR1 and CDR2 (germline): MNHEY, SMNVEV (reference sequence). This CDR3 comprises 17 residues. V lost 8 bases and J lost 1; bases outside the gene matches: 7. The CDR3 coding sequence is TGTGCCAGCGGTCGGGACAGGGGGGTTTCCTATAATTCACCCCTCCACTTT. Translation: CASGRDRGVSYNSPLHF.

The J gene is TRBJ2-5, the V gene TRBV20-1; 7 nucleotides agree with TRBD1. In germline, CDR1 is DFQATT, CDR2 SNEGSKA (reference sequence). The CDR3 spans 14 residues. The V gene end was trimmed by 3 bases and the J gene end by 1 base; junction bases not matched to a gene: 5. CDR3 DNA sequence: TGCAGTGCTAGTATGGCAGGGGGCCAAGAGACCCAGTACTTC. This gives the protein CSASMAGGQETQYF.

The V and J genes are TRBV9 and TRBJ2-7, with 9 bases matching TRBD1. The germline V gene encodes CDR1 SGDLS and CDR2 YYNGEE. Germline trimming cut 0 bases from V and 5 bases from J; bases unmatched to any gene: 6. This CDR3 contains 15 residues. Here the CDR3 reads CASSVEGQGGDEQYF. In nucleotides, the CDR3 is TGTGCCAGCAGCGTAGAGGGACAGGGAGGGGACGAGCAGTACTTC.

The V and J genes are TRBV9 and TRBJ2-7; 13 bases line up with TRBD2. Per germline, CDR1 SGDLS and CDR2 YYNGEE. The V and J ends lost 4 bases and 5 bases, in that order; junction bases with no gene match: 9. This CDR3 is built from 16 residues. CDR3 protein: CASSFGLAGAIHEQYF. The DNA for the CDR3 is TGTGCCAGCAGCTTCGGACTAGCGGGAGCCATCCACGAGCAGTACTTC.

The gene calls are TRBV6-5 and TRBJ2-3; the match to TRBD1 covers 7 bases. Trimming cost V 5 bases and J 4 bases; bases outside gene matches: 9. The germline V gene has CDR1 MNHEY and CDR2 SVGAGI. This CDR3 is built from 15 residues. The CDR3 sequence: CASSLGTVRADTQYF. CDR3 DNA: TGTGCCAGCAGTCTCGGGACAGTGAGGGCAGATACGCAGTATTTT.

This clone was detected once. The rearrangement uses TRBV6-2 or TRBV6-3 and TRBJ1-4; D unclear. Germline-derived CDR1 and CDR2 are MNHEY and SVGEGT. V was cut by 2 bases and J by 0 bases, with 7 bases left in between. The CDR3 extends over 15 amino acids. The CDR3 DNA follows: TGTGCCAGCAGTTACCGCGGGACAACTAATGAAAAACTGTTTTTT. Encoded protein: CASSYRGTTNEKLFF.

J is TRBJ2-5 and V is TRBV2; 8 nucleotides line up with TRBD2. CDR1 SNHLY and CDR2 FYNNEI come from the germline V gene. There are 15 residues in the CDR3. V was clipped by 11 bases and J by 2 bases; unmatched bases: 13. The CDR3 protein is CARSLADKSQETQYF. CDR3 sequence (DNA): TGTGCCCGCTCACTAGCGGATAAATCACAAGAGACCCAGTACTTC. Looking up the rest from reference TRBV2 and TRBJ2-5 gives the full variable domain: EPEVTQTPSHQVTQMGQEVILRCVPISNHLYFYWYRQILGQKVEFLVSFYNNEISEKSEIFDDQFSVERPDGSNFTLKIRSTKLEDSAMYFCARSLADKSQETQYFGPGTRLLVL.

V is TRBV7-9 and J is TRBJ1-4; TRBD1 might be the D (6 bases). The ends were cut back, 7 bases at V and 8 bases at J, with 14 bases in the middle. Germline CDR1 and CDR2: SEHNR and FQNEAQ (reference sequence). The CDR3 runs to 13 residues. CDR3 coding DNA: TGTGCCAGCACCCCTACAGGGATCGAAAAACTGTTTTTT. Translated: CASTPTGIEKLFF.

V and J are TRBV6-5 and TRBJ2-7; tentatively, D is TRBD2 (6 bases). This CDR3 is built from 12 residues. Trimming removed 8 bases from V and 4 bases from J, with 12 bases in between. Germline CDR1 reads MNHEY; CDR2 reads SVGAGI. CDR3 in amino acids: CASSPGGYEQYF. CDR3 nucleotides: TGTGCCAGCTCGCCCGGGGGTTACGAGCAGTACTTC.

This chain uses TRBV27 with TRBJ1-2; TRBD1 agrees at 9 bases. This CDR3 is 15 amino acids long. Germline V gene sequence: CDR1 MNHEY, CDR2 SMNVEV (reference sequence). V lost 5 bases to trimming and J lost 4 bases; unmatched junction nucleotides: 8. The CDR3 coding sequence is TGTGCCAGCAGTCCCGGGACAGGGTGGAGCTATGGCTACACCTTC. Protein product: CASSPGTGWSYGYTF.

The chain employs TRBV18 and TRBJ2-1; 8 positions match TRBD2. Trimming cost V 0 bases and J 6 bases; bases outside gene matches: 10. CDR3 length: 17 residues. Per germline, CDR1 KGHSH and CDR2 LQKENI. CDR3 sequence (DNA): TGTGCCAGCTCACCACCTGGACTAGCCTCTTCGAGCAATGAGCAGTTCTTC. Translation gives CASSPPGLASSSNEQFF.

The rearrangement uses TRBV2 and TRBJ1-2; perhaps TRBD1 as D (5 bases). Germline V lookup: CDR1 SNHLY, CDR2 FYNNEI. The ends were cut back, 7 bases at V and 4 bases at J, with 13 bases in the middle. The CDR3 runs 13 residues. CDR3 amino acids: CASNAGPGYGYTF. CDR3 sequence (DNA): TGTGCCAGCAATGCGGGGCCTGGCTATGGCTACACCTTC.

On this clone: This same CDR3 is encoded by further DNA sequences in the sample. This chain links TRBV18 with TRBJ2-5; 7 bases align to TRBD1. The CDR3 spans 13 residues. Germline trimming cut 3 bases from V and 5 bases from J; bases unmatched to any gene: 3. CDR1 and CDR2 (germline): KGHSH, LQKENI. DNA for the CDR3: TGTGCCAGCTCACCGGGACAGAGGGAGACCCAGTACTTC. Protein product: CASSPGQRETQYF.

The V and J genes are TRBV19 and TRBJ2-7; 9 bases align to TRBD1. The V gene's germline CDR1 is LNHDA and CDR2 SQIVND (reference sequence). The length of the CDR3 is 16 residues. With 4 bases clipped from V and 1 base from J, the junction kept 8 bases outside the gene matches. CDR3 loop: CASSTTGTGRSYEQYF. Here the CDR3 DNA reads TGTGCCAGTAGTACGACCGGGACAGGGCGTTCCTACGAGCAGTACTTC.

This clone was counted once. Written as DNA, the CDR3 is TGCGCCAGCAGCTTGGGGGCCGATGAGCAGTTCTTC. Translation gives CASSLGADEQFF. The chain carries TRBV5-1 and TRBJ2-1; D gene ambiguous. Trimming left V 0 bases short and J 8 bases short, with 6 bases between. The CDR3 totals 12 residues. CDR1 and CDR2 (germline): SGHRS, YFSETQ.

CDR3 in amino acids: CASSEPGQASYEQYF. The CDR3 nucleotides are TGTGCCAGCAGTGAGCCGGGACAGGCCTCCTACGAGCAGTACTTC. V is TRBV6-1 and J is TRBJ2-7; 8 bases are a match to TRBD1. Germline V gene lookup returns CDR1 MNHNS and CDR2 SASEGT. V shed 3 bases and J 0 bases; nucleotides not matched to a gene: 4. CDR3 length equals 15 residues.

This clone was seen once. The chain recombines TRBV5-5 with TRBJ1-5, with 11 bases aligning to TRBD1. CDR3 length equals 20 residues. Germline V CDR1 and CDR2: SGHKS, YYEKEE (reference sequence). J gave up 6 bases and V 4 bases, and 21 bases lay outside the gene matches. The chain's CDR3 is CASSPRWVRPGQGVFQPQHF. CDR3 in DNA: TGTGCCAGCAGCCCCCGGTGGGTTAGACCGGGACAGGGGGTGTTTCAGCCCCAGCATTTT. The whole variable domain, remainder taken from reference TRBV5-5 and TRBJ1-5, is DAGVTQSPTHLIKTRGQQVTLRCSPISGHKSVSWYQQVLGQGPQFIFQYYEKEERGRGNFPDRFSARQFPNYSSELNVNALLLGDSALYLCASSPRWVRPGQGVFQPQHFGDGTRLSIL.

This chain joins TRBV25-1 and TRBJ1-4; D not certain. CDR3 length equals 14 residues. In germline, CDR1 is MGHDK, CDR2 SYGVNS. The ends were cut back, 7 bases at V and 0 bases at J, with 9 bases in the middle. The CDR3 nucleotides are TGTGCCAGCATAGGACTTGCAACTAATGAAAAACTGTTTTTT. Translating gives CASIGLATNEKLFF. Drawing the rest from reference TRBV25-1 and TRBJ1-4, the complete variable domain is EADIYQTPRYLVIGTGKKITLECSQTMGHDKMYWYQQDPGMELHLIHYSYGVNSTEKGDLSSESTVSRIRTEHFPLTLESARPSHTSQYLCASIGLATNEKLFFGSGTQLSVL.

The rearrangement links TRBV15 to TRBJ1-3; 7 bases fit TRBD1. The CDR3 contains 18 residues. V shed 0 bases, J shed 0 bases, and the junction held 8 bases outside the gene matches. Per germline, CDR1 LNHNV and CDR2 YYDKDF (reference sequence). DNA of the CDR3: TGTGCCACCAGCAGAGATGGGCGACAGGGTAGCTCTGGAAACACCATATATTTT. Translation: CATSRDGRQGSSGNTIYF.

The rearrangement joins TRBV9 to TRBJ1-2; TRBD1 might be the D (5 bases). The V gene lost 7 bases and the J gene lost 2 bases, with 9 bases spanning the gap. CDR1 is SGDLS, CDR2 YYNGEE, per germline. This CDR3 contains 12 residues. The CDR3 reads CASRGINYGYTF. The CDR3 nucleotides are TGTGCCAGCCGGGGGATAAACTATGGCTACACCTTC. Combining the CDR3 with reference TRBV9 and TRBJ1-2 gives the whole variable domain DSGVTQTPKHLITATGQRVTLRCSPRSGDLSVYWYQQSLDQGLQFLIQYYNGEERAKGNILERFSAQQFPDLHSELNLSSLELGDSALYFCASRGINYGYTFGSGTRLTVV.

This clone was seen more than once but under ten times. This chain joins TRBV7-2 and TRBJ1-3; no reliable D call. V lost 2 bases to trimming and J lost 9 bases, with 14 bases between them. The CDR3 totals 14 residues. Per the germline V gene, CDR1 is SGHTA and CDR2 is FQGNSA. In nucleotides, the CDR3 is TGTGCCAGCAGCTTAAACTGGGCTGGTGGCACCATATATTTT. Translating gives CASSLNWAGGTIYF.

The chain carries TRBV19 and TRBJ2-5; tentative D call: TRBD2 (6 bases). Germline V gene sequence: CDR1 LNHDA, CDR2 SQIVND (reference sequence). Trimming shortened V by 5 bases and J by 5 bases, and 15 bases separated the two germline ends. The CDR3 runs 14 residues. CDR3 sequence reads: CASSPYEGRETQYF. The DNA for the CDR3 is TGTGCCAGTAGTCCCTATGAGGGGAGGGAGACCCAGTACTTC.